The rows below give T cell receptor beta chains drawn from one sample of a study of blood T cells in healthy people across ages. TCRdb processed the 5' RACE reads anew with MiXCR; each CDR3 protein has one entry. The sample lists fewer than 2 million distinct CDR3 sequences, about 39% occurring once. The sample comprised blood. The receptor set was obtained from a human donor in good health. The conserved cysteine and the conserved F or W are not part of the CDR3 here. Fields, in order: J gene, V gene, CDR3 protein.

J gene: TRBJ2-1; V gene: TRBV7-9; CDR3 protein: ASRIGLPNEQF
J gene: TRBJ2-7; V gene: TRBV7-2; CDR3 protein: ASSSRGQYEQY
J gene: TRBJ2-7; V gene: TRBV7-9; CDR3 protein: ASSLDLGTAKYEQY
J gene: TRBJ2-5; V gene: TRBV4-2; CDR3 protein: ASSQGQGEETQY
J gene: TRBJ1-5; V gene: TRBV20-1; CDR3 protein: SVPGQSSNQPQH
J gene: TRBJ2-3; V gene: TRBV6-6; CDR3 protein: ASRAQGGETDTQY
J gene: TRBJ2-1; V gene: TRBV10-3; CDR3 protein: AISESAGAYNEQF
J gene: TRBJ1-2; V gene: TRBV4-3; CDR3 protein: ASSLRQRANNYGYT
J gene: TRBJ2-3; V gene: TRBV30; CDR3 protein: AFQVDGTDTQY
J gene: -; V gene: TRBV20-1; CDR3 protein: STRGQYEQY
J gene: TRBJ2-5; V gene: TRBV7-2; CDR3 protein: ASSSPGGGGAETQY
J gene: TRBJ2-3; V gene: TRBV20-1; CDR3 protein: SARNSGPSTDTQY
J gene: TRBJ1-2; V gene: TRBV30; CDR3 protein: AWSLTGDDGYT
J gene: TRBJ2-7; V gene: TRBV4-1; CDR3 protein: ASSQEAGRYEQY
J gene: TRBJ1-5; V gene: TRBV5-1; CDR3 protein: ASSLTRDLAGNQPQH
J gene: TRBJ2-1; V gene: TRBV20-1; CDR3 protein: SAFRTDYNEQF
J gene: TRBJ1-2; V gene: TRBV4-3; CDR3 protein: ASSQDTGNYGYT
J gene: TRBJ2-1; V gene: TRBV29-1; CDR3 protein: SAGPSCNEQF
J gene: TRBJ2-7; V gene: TRBV4-3; CDR3 protein: ASSQEYRGYEQY
J gene: TRBJ1-1; V gene: TRBV10-3; CDR3 protein: AIRWTVNTEAF
J gene: TRBJ2-1; V gene: TRBV7-2; CDR3 protein: ASSRSPGSGGAHEQF
J gene: TRBJ2-5; V gene: TRBV7-9; CDR3 protein: ASSLGAGTGIQQY
J gene: TRBJ1-1; V gene: TRBV7-2; CDR3 protein: ASSTYTNTEAF
J gene: TRBJ2-1; V gene: TRBV12-3/TRBV12-4; CDR3 protein: ASSLSTGGYNEQF
J gene: TRBJ2-7; V gene: TRBV7-2; CDR3 protein: ASSLGDSREQY
J gene: TRBJ2-7; V gene: TRBV4-3; CDR3 protein: ASSQRQNSSYEQY
J gene: TRBJ1-5; V gene: TRBV20-1; CDR3 protein: SAQPGTNQPQH
J gene: TRBJ2-5; V gene: TRBV5-1; CDR3 protein: ASTSGRRLQETQY
J gene: TRBJ2-4; V gene: TRBV4-2; CDR3 protein: ASSPGTGLERQY
J gene: -; V gene: TRBV20-1; CDR3 protein: SAREDGRTYQETQY
J gene: TRBJ1-5; V gene: TRBV5-1; CDR3 protein: ASSLGSGEDQPQH
J gene: -; V gene: TRBV4-3; CDR3 protein: ASSQVWDRVRETQY
J gene: TRBJ1-6; V gene: TRBV27; CDR3 protein: ASRYQGSNSPLH
J gene: TRBJ2-5; V gene: TRBV6-5; CDR3 protein: ASSTDPGGETQY
J gene: TRBJ2-7; V gene: TRBV6-1; CDR3 protein: ASSKGGGTLTYEQY
J gene: TRBJ1-4; V gene: TRBV29-1; CDR3 protein: SVSGTGEEKLF
J gene: TRBJ1-1; V gene: TRBV6-2/TRBV6-3; CDR3 protein: ASSYSGAFEAF
J gene: TRBJ2-5; V gene: TRBV11-3; CDR3 protein: ASSRSGDQETQY
J gene: TRBJ1-4; V gene: TRBV20-1; CDR3 protein: SAREGQGVEKLF